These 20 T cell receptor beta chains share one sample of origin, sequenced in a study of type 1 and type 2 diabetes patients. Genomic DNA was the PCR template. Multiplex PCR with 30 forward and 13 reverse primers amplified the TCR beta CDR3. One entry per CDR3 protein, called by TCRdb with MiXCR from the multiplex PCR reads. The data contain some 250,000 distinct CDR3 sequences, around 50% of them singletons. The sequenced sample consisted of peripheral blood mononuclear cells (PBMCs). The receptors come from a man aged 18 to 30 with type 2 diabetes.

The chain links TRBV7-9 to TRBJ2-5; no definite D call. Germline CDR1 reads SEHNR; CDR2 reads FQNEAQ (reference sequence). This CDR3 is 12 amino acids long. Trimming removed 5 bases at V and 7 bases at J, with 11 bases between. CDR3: CASSPVPRTQYF. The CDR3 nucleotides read TGTGCCAGCAGCCCGGTACCGCGGACCCAGTACTTC. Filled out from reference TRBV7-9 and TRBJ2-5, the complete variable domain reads DTGVSQNPRHKITKRGQNVTFRCDPISEHNRLYWYRQTLGQGPEFLTYFQNEAQLEKSRLLSDRFSAERPKGSFSTLEIQRTEQGDSAMYLCASSPVPRTQYFGPGTRLLVL.

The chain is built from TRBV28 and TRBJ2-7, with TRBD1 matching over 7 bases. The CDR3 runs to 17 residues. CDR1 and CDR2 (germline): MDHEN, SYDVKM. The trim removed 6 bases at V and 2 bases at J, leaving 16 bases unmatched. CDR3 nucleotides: TGTGCCAGCAGGCTACCCAGGAATCGGACAGGAGCCTACGAGCAGTACTTC. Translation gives CASRLPRNRTGAYEQYF.

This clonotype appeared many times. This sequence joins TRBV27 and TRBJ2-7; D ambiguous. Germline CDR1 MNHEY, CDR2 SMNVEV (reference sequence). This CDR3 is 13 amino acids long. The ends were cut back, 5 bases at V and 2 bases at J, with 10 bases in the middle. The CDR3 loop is CASSPTSTYEQYF. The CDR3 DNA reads TGTGCCAGCAGTCCCACTTCGACCTACGAGCAGTACTTC.

The CDR3 sequence: CASSVGDGAVNEKLFF. The CDR3 DNA reads TGTGCCAGCAGCGTGGGGGACGGCGCCGTTAATGAAAAACTGTTTTTT. The chain has TRBV5-8 and TRBJ1-4, with TRBD1 as a possible D gene (5 bases). Trimming removed 4 bases from V and 4 bases from J, with 17 bases in between. The germline V gene has CDR1 SGHTS and CDR2 YDEGEE. The CDR3 loop spans 16 amino acids.

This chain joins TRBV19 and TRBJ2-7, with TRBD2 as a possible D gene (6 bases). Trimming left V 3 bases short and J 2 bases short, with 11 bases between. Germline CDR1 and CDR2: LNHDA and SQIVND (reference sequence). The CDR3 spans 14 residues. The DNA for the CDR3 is TGTGCCAGTAGTATGTTGCGGGGAGCCTACGAGCAGTACTTC. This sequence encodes CASSMLRGAYEQYF.

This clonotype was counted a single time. The CDR3 nucleotides are TGCGCCAGCAGCCAAGATAGCGCCGCCGGATATGGCTACACCTTC. This codes for CASSQDSAAGYGYTF. The rearrangement joins TRBV4-1 to TRBJ1-2; no firm D call. V lost 0 bases and J 5 bases, leaving 13 bases between the germline ends. Germline CDR1 and CDR2: MGHRA and YSYEKL. This CDR3 contains 15 residues.

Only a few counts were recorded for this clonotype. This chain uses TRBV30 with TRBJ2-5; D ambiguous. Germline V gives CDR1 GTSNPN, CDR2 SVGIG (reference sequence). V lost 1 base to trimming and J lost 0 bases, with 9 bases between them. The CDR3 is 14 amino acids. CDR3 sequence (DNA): TGTGCCTGGAGTGATCGGACCTACCAAGAGACCCAGTACTTC. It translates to CAWSDRTYQETQYF.

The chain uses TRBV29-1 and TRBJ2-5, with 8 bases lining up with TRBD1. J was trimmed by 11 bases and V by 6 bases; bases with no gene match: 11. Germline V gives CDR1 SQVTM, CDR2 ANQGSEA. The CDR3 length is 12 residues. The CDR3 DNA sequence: TGCAGCGTGCGGGACAGGCTTACAGAGCAGTACTTC. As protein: CSVRDRLTEQYF.

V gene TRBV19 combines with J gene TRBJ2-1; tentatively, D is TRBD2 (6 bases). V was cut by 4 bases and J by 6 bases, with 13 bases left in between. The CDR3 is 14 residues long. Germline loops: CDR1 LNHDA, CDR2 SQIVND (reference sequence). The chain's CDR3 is CASSKTGLINEQFF. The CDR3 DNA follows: TGTGCCAGTAGTAAAACGGGACTGATCAATGAGCAGTTCTTC.

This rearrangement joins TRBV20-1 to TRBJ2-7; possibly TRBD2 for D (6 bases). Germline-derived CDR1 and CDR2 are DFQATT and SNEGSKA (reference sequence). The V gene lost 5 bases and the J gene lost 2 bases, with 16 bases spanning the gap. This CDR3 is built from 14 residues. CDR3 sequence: CSALGGDWPYEQYF. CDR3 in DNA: TGCAGTGCTCTTGGCGGGGACTGGCCCTACGAGCAGTACTTC.

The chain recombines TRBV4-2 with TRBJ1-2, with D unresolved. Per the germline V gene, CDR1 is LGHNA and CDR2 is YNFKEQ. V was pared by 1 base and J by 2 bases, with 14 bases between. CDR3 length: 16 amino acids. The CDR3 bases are TGTGCCAGCAGCCAAGCATCGGACGGGTCAAACTATGGCTACACCTTC. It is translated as CASSQASDGSNYGYTF.

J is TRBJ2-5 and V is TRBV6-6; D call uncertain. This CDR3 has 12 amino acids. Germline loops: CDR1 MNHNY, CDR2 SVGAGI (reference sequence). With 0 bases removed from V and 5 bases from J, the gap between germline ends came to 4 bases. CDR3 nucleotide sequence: TGTGCCAGCAGTTACTCCGAGGAGACCCAGTACTTC. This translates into CASSYSEETQYF.

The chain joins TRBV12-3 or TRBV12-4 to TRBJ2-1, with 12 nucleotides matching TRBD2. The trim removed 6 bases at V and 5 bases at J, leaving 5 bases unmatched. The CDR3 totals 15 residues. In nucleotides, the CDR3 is TGTGCCAGCAGGACACTAGCGGGAGGTGACAATGAGCAGTTCTTC. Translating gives CASRTLAGGDNEQFF.

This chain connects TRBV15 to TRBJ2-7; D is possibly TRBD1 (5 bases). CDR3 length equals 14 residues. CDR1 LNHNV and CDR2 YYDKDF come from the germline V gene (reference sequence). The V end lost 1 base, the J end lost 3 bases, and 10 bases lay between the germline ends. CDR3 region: CATSRGRQSYEQYF. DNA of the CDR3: TGTGCCACCAGCAGAGGACGACAGAGCTACGAGCAGTACTTC. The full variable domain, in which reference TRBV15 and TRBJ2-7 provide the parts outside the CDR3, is DAMVIQNPRYQVTQFGKPVTLSCSQTLNHNVMYWYQQKSSQAPKLLFHYYDKDFNNEADTPDNFQSRRPNTSFCFLDIRSPGLGDTAMYLCATSRGRQSYEQYFGPGTRLTVT.

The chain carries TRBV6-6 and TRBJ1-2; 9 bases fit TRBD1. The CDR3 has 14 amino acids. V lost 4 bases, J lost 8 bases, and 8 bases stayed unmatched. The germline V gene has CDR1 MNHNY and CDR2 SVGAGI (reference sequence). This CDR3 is CASSSQQGAGGYTF. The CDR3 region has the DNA TGTGCCAGCAGTTCCCAACAGGGGGCAGGGGGCTACACCTTC.

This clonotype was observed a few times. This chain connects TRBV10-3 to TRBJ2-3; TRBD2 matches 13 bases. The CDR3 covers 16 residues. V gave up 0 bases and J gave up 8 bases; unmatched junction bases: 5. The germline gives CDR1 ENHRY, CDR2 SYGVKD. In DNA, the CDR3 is TGTGCCATCAGTGAGTCGACACTAGCGGGAGGGAGTACGCAGTATTTT. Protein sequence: CAISESTLAGGSTQYF.

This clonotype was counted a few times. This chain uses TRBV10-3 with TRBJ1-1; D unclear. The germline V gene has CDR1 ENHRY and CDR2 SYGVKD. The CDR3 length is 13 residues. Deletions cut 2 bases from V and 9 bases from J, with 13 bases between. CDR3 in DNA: TGTGCCATCAGTGAGATGCCCTCCGACAAAGCTTTCTTT. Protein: CAISEMPSDKAFF.

The CDR3: CASDRGQYEQYF. In DNA form, the CDR3 reads TGTGCCAGCGACAGGGGGCAATACGAGCAGTACTTC. V usage is TRBV6-1 and J usage is TRBJ2-7; TRBD1 agrees at 10 bases. Germline CDR1 MNHNS, CDR2 SASEGT. There are 12 residues in the CDR3. The J segment lost 4 bases and the V segment lost 8 bases, leaving 2 bases of the junction unmatched.

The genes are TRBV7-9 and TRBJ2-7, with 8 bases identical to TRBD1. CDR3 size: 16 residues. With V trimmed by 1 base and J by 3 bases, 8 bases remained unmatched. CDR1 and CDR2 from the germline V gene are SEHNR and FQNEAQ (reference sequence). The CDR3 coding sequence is TGTGCCAGCAGCTTAGGCAGGGGGCCGCGAGTCTACGAGCAGTACTTC. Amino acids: CASSLGRGPRVYEQYF.

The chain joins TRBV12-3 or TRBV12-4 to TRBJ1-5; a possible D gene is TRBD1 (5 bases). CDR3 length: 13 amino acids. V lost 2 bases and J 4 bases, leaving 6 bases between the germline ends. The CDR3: CASSLRQNQPQHF. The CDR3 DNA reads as TGTGCCAGCAGTTTAAGACAGAATCAGCCCCAGCATTTT.